These 19 T cell receptor beta chains originate from one sample sequenced in a study of monozygotic twins with cystic fibrosis. TCRdb keeps only in-frame clones here, not all; method: immunoSEQ multiplex PCR. The repertoire consists of roughly 19,000 clones, with about 97% occurring once and the leading ten covering approximately 2%. Sample: blood. All receptors derive from a woman in her 30s with cystic fibrosis.

J is TRBJ2-3 and V is TRBV14; 8 nucleotides line up with TRBD1. V shed 7 bases and J 5 bases; nucleotides not matched to a gene: 8. The CDR3 runs 14 residues. Looked up from germline, CDR1 is SGHDN and CDR2 is FVKESK. CDR3 sequence reads: CASTQTGVKDTQYF. The DNA of the CDR3 is TGTGCCAGCACCCAGACAGGGGTTAAAGATACGCAGTATTTT.

The chain combines TRBV4-1 with TRBJ2-7; 8 bases agree with TRBD1. The CDR3 length is 14 residues. Per the germline V gene, CDR1 is MGHRA and CDR2 is YSYEKL. The ends lost 4 bases at V and 2 bases at J; junction bases unmatched: 4. The CDR3 loop reads CASSPSGGTYEQYF. The CDR3 DNA is TGCGCCAGCAGCCCCTCAGGGGGCACCTACGAGCAGTACTTC.

This rearrangement joins TRBV7-2 to TRBJ1-2; D is undetermined. Per the germline V gene, CDR1 is SGHTA and CDR2 is FQGNSA. Trimming removed 5 bases at V and 4 bases at J, with 11 bases between. The CDR3 has 13 residues. The CDR3 loop is CASSPGSFYGYTF. CDR3 DNA sequence: TGTGCCAGCAGCCCTGGGAGTTTCTATGGCTACACCTTC.

V gene TRBV5-5 combines with J gene TRBJ1-2, with TRBD1 identical over 9 bases. The V and J ends lost 4 bases and 2 bases, in that order; junction bases with no gene match: 6. The length of the CDR3 is 15 residues. In germline, CDR1 is SGHKS, CDR2 YYEKEE (reference sequence). As DNA, the CDR3 is TGTGCCAGCAGCGCTACCGGGACAGGGAACTATGGCTACACCTTC. Protein product: CASSATGTGNYGYTF.

The V call is TRBV28, the J call TRBJ2-3, with 13 positions matching TRBD2. Germline V gives CDR1 MDHEN, CDR2 SYDVKM. CDR3 length: 14 residues. The J segment lost 1 base and the V segment lost 10 bases, leaving 2 bases of the junction unmatched. The chain's CDR3 is CATGLAGGTDTQYF. As DNA, the CDR3 is TGTGCCACCGGACTAGCGGGGGGCACAGATACGCAGTATTTT.

V and J are TRBV12-5 and TRBJ2-2; tentative D call: TRBD1 (6 bases). V lost 3 bases to trimming and J lost 4 bases, with 15 bases between them. In germline, CDR1 is LGHNT, CDR2 FRNRAP. The length of the CDR3 is 16 residues. The CDR3 loop is CASGFTGTGSTGELFF. The CDR3 DNA follows: TGTGCTAGTGGTTTCACCGGAACAGGGAGCACCGGGGAGCTGTTTTTT.

The rearrangement links TRBV6-6 to TRBJ1-6, with 7 bases aligning to TRBD1. J was trimmed by 5 bases and V by 5 bases; bases with no gene match: 6. The germline CDR1 and CDR2 sequences are MNHNY and SVGAGI (reference sequence). CDR3 size: 15 residues. Here the CDR3 DNA reads TGTGCCAGCAGTCAACTGACAGGGAATAATTCACCCCTCCACTTT. Its translation: CASSQLTGNNSPLHF.

V usage is TRBV15 and J usage is TRBJ1-2; TRBD1 agrees at 7 bases. CDR3 size: 14 residues. Unmatched junction bases numbered 9, after V lost 4 bases and J lost 7 bases. From germline, CDR1 is LNHNV and CDR2 YYDKDF (reference sequence). The CDR3 spells CATSTEGARVGYTF. The CDR3 DNA follows: TGTGCCACCAGCACCGAGGGGGCTCGGGTTGGCTACACCTTC.

The DNA of the CDR3 is TGTGCCAGCAGCTTGGACGCGAGCTCCTACAATGAGCAGTTCTTC. Its protein product is CASSLDASSYNEQFF. The chain has TRBV5-4 and TRBJ2-1; D gene unclear. Germline CDR1 is SGHNT and CDR2 is YYREEE (reference sequence). CDR3 length: 15 residues. Deletions cut 0 bases from V and 0 bases from J, with 7 bases between. Drawing the rest from reference TRBV5-4 and TRBJ2-1, the complete variable domain is ETGVTQSPTHLIKTRGQQVTLRCSSQSGHNTVSWYQQALGQGPQFIFQYYREEENGRGNFPPRFSGLQFPNYSSELNVNALELDDSALYLCASSLDASSYNEQFFGPGTRLTVL.

The rearrangement links TRBV6-5 to TRBJ1-1, with D possibly TRBD1 on 5 matching bases. CDR3 size: 15 residues. The V end lost 3 bases, the J end lost 1 base, and 12 bases lay between the germline ends. Germline CDR1 MNHEY, CDR2 SVGAGI. The CDR3 DNA reads TGTGCCAGCAGTTATGGGGGTAGCTCGAACACTGAAGCTTTCTTT. It encodes CASSYGGSSNTEAFF.

This clone was counted once. The rearrangement uses TRBV10-3 and TRBJ2-1; the match to TRBD1 covers 10 bases. CDR3 size: 18 residues. Unmatched junction bases numbered 9, after V lost 4 bases and J lost 0 bases. Per germline, CDR1 ENHRY and CDR2 SYGVKD. The CDR3 reads CAISGGQGPLSSYNEQFF. The CDR3 DNA reads TGTGCCATCAGTGGGGGACAGGGGCCCCTTAGCTCCTACAATGAGCAGTTCTTC.

This chain joins TRBV27 and TRBJ1-2; D not certain. In germline, CDR1 is MNHEY, CDR2 SMNVEV (reference sequence). The CDR3 is 14 residues long. Trimming removed 4 bases from V and 5 bases from J, with 14 bases in between. The CDR3 loop is CASSSLKEIYGYTF. CDR3 DNA: TGTGCCAGCAGTTCACTCAAAGAGATTTATGGCTACACCTTC.

The sample holds one count of this clone. The chain links TRBV14 to TRBJ2-2; possibly TRBD1 for D (6 bases). CDR3 size: 14 residues. The germline gives CDR1 SGHDN, CDR2 FVKESK. The V end lost 3 bases, the J end lost 2 bases, and 7 bases lay between the germline ends. The CDR3 region is CASSHGTNTGELFF. CDR3 DNA sequence: TGTGCCAGCAGCCACGGGACAAACACCGGGGAGCTGTTTTTT. Full variable domain (rest looked up from reference TRBV14 and TRBJ2-2): EAGVTQFPSHSVIEKGQTVTLRCDPISGHDNLYWYRRVMGKEIKFLLHFVKESKQDESGMPNNRFLAERTGGTYSTLKVQPAELEDSGVYFCASSHGTNTGELFFGEGSRLTVL.

This CDR3 reads CSVVVGTTGFF. The CDR3 DNA reads TGCAGCGTTGTCGTAGGGACAACCGGGTTCTTC. J is TRBJ2-1 and V is TRBV29-1; the D gene is possibly TRBD1 (6 bases). Germline-derived CDR1 and CDR2 are SQVTM and ANQGSEA. The CDR3 contains 11 residues. Deletions cut 4 bases from V and 15 bases from J, with 16 bases between.

The CDR3 DNA sequence: TGCGCCAGCAGCCTCGGGACTCCTCTTGGGTTGAATTCACCCCTCCACTTT. This translates into CASSLGTPLGLNSPLHF. The rearrangement joins TRBV4-1 to TRBJ1-6; D possibly corresponds to TRBD1 (5 bases). This CDR3 has 17 residues. V was trimmed by 4 bases and J by 7 bases, leaving 20 bases between them. The germline V gene has CDR1 MGHRA and CDR2 YSYEKL.

This chain connects TRBV4-2 to TRBJ2-1; D possibly uses TRBD1 or TRBD2 (5 bases each). The V end lost 1 base, the J end lost 9 bases, and 19 bases lay between the germline ends. The CDR3 contains 16 residues. The V gene's germline CDR1 is LGHNA and CDR2 YNFKEQ. The CDR3 sequence is CASSQVGTHDYGEQFF. The CDR3 DNA reads TGTGCCAGCAGCCAAGTGGGGACCCATGACTACGGTGAGCAGTTCTTC.

The V call is TRBV6-6, the J call TRBJ1-2; TRBD1 matches at 8 bases. The J segment lost 10 bases and the V segment lost 6 bases, leaving 10 bases of the junction unmatched. Germline loops: CDR1 MNHNY, CDR2 SVGAGI (reference sequence). The CDR3 loop spans 13 amino acids. The CDR3, as DNA: TGTGCCAGCAGCCCGGGACAGGAGAGCGCCTACACCTTC. Its protein product is CASSPGQESAYTF.

The genes are TRBV12-5 and TRBJ1-2; 8 bases map to TRBD1. This CDR3 contains 13 residues. V shed 7 bases, J shed 8 bases, and the junction held 9 bases outside the gene matches. Looked up from germline, CDR1 is LGHNT and CDR2 is FRNRAP. DNA of the CDR3: TGTGCTAGTGCCTCTGGGACAGGAGCAGGCTACACCTTC. This sequence encodes CASASGTGAGYTF.

This clone was detected once. This chain uses TRBV5-1 with TRBJ1-6; the match to TRBD1 covers 8 bases. The CDR3 has 15 residues. Unmatched junction bases numbered 7, after V lost 4 bases and J lost 7 bases. The germline gives CDR1 SGHRS, CDR2 YFSETQ. Here the CDR3 DNA reads TGCGCCAGCAGCCCGACAGGGGAGAGGAATTCACCCCTCCACTTT. Translation gives CASSPTGERNSPLHF.